The TCR beta chain described here comes from a study of human T cells and chemical hapten exposure. Overall study: The sensitizing agent was 2% DPC, placed on around 2 cm by around 2 cm of upper inner arm skin. General observations from the study: Having alopecia, the donors may differ immunologically from healthy people.

This clonotype was recorded once. Its antigen is unidentified. TCRdb re-analysed the RACE reads in MiXCR, keeping a single row per CDR3 protein. The table has about 120,000 distinct CDR3 sequences, roughly 14% seen once. Germline-derived CDR1 and CDR2 are LGHDT and YNNKEL (reference sequence). The ends lost 3 bases at V and 10 bases at J; junction bases unmatched: 3. This CDR3 has 14 residues. Time point: pre-sensitization, week 0. Treatment specified: therapeutic diphenylcyclopropenone sensitization with weekly scalp DPC. Patches went on only after blood had been drawn each time. The study drew its donors from alopecia patients who were 18 to 70 years old and suitable for DPC.

The chain couples TRBV3-1 to TRBJ2-1, with 13 bases lining up with TRBD2. The source of this sequence is a woman younger than 35 with alopecia areata. Some clones in this sample may be carry-over from other donors' samples. Sequences were derived from whole blood, sampled in connection with sensitization to the hapten diphenylcyclopropenone (DPC). The CDR3 protein is CASSQGLAGNEQFF. The DNA for the CDR3 is TGTGCCAGCAGCCAGGGACTAGCGGGGAACGAGCAGTTCTTC.